This T cell receptor beta chain was found in a study of T cell responses to AZD1222 COVID-19 vaccine. With V trimmed by 1 base and J by 5 bases, 4 bases remained unmatched. Germline assignment: CDR1 LNHNV and CDR2 YYDKDF (reference sequence). This CDR3 has 14 residues. The study's findings and limits: Only six individuals given AZD1222 were seropositive at baseline. The donors showed a predominance of white British ancestry and of females, with possible underestimation of clonal diversity. Spike was spanned by vaccine-associated CD4 TCRs, with dominance at 160-218 and 743-854. Unmutated variant regions are reportedly the target of nearly half of TCRs that are spike-specific.

Note on this clone: The antigen is undetermined.

Data came from immunoSEQ multiplex PCR; TCRdb stores just in-frame clones and leaves some out. The data show about 160,000 clones, with 75% to 90% seen just once and approximately 6.9% held by the top ten. The sample in question was peripheral blood, obtained on day 0 of AZD1222 vaccination. The chain couples TRBV15 to TRBJ1-1, with 7 bases fitting TRBD1. The TCR was taken from an adult in good health. Here the CDR3 reads CATSRGTGGTEAFF. The CDR3 DNA follows: TGTGCCACCAGCAGAGGGACAGGAGGAACTGAAGCTTTCTTT. The whole variable domain, filled in from reference TRBV15 and TRBJ1-1, reads DAMVIQNPRYQVTQFGKPVTLSCSQTLNHNVMYWYQQKSSQAPKLLFHYYDKDFNNEADTPDNFQSRRPNTSFCFLDIRSPGLGDTAMYLCATSRGTGGTEAFFGQGTRLTVV.